What follows is one T cell receptor (beta chain) and its context. Clones were sequenced by immunoSEQ multiplex PCR, and TCRdb holds only the in-frame ones, with some missing. The data show approximately 260,000 clones, over 65% seen once. The sample comes from a study of blood T cell repertoires in COVID-19. On the study more broadly: Both acute and convalescent COVID-19 samples were obtained from the United States, Italy and Spain.

The receptor comes from a man aged 60-69 years who had recovered from COVID-19. The sample consisted of peripheral blood.

CDR3 nucleotide sequence: TGCGCCAGCAGCCACTCACTAGCGGGGGTGCCCTACGAGCAGTACTTC. It is translated as CASSHSLAGVPYEQYF. This chain connects TRBV5-1 to TRBJ2-7; TRBD2 matches 11 bases. The CDR3 length is 16 residues. V was pared by 4 bases and J by 2 bases, with 8 bases of the junction left unmatched. Per germline, CDR1 SGHRS and CDR2 YFSETQ.